The clone carrying this T cell receptor (beta chain) was seen only a few times. The CDR3 has 15 amino acids. CDR1 DFQATT and CDR2 SNEGSKA come from the germline V gene (reference sequence). With V trimmed by 5 bases and J by 1 base, 8 bases remained unmatched. This specimen belongs to a study of T cell repertoires in cytomegalovirus infection. TCRdb reanalysed the reads using MiXCR and keeps one entry per CDR3 protein. The sample yields about 260,000 distinct CDR3 sequences, around 15% seen once. The receptor's source is a human donor in good health (CMV status not recorded). Some clones in this sample may be carry-over from other donors' samples. The rearrangement links TRBV20-1 to TRBJ2-7; 10 bases fit TRBD2. Sequenced: PBMCs. The CDR3 DNA reads TGCAGTGCTGCCCAACTAGCGGGGTTATCCTACGAGCAGTACTTC. Its protein is CSAAQLAGLSYEQYF.